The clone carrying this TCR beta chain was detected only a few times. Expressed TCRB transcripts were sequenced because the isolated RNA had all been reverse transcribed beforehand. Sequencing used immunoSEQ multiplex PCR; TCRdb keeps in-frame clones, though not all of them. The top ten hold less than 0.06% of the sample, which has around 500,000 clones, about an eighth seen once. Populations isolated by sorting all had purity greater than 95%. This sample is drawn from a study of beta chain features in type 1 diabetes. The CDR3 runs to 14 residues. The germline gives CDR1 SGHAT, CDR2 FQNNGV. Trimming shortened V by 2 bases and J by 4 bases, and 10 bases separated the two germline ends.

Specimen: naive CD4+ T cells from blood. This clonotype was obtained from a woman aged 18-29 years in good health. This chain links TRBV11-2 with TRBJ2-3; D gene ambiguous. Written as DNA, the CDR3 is TGTGCCAGCAGCTTAATTTCTTCGGCAGATACGCAGTATTTT. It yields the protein CASSLISSADTQYF.